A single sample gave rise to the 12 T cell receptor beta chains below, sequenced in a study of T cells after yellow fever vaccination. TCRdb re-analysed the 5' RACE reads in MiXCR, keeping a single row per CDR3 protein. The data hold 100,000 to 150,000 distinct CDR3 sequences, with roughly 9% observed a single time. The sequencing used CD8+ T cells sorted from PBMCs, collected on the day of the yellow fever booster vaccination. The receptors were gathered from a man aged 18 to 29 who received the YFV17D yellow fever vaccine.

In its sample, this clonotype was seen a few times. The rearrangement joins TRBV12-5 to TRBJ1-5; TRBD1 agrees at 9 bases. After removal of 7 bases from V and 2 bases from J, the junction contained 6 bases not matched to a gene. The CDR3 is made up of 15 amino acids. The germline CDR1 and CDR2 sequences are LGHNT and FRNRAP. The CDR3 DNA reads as TGTGCTAGTGCTCCGACAGGGGGAGGCAATCAGCCCCAGCATTTT. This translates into CASAPTGGGNQPQHF.

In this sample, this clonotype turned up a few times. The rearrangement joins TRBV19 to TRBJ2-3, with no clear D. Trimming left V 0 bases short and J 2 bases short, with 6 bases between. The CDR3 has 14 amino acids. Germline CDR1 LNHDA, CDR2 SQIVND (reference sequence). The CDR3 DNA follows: TGTGCCAGTAGTATAGATTTCGACACAGATACGCAGTATTTT. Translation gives CASSIDFDTDTQYF.

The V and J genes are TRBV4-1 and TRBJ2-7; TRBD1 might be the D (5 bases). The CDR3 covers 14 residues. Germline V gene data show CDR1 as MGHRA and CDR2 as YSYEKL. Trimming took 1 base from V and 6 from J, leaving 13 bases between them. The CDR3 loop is CASSQGNRLGEQYV. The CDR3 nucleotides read TGCGCCAGCAGCCAAGGTAACAGGTTGGGCGAGCAGTACGTC.

The CDR3 region has the DNA TGCGCCAGCAGCCAAGAAGGGGACAGGGATGGCTACACCTTC. It specifies CASSQEGDRDGYTF. The chain couples TRBV4-3 to TRBJ1-2, with 9 bases lining up with TRBD1. Trimming removed 0 bases from V and 6 bases from J; junction bases left unmatched: 2. Looked up from germline, CDR1 is LGHNA and CDR2 is YSLEER. The CDR3 covers 14 residues.

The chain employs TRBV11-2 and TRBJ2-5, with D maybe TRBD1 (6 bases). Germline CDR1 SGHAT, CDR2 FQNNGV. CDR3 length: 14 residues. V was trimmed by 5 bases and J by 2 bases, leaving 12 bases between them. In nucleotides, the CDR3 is TGTGCCAGCAGCCCCTGGCAGGGGCAAGAGACCCAGTACTTC. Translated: CASSPWQGQETQYF.

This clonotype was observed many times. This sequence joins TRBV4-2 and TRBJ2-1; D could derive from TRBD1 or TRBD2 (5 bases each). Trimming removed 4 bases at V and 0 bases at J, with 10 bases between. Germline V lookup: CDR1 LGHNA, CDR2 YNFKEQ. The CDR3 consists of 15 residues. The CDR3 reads CASSPGPFSYNEQFF. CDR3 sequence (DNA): TGTGCCAGCAGCCCGGGGCCCTTCTCCTACAATGAGCAGTTCTTC.

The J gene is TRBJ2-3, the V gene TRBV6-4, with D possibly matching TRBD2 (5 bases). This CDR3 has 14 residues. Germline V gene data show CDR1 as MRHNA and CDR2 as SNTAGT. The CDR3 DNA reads TGTAGCAGCAGTGAAAGAGGGAGCACAGATACGCAGTATTTT. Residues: CSSSERGSTDTQYF.

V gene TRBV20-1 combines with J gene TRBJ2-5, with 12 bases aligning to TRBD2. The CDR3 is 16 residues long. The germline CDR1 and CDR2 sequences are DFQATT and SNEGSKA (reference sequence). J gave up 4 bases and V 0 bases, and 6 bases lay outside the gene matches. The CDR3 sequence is CSARDASGGAGETQYF. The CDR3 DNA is TGCAGTGCTAGAGATGCTAGCGGGGGGGCGGGAGAGACCCAGTACTTC.

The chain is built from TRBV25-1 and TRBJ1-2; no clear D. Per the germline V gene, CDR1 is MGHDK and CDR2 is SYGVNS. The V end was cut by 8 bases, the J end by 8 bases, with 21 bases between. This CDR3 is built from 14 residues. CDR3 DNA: TGTGCCAGCCACGCCGCCGGGGTGGTGGGCGGCTACACCTTC. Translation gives CASHAAGVVGGYTF.

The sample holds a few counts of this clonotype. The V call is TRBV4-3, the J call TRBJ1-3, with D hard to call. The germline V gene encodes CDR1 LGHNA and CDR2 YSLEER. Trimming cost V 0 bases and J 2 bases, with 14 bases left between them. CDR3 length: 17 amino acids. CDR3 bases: TGCGCCAGCAGCCAAGACGCGGGCGGATACCCTGGAAACACCATATATTTT. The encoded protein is CASSQDAGGYPGNTIYF.

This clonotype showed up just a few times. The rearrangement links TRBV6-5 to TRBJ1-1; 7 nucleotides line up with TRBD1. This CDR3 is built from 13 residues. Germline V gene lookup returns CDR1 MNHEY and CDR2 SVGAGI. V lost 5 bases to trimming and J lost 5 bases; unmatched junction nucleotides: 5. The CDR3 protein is CASSPGGGTEAFF. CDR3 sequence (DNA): TGTGCCAGCAGTCCAGGGGGTGGGACTGAAGCTTTCTTT.

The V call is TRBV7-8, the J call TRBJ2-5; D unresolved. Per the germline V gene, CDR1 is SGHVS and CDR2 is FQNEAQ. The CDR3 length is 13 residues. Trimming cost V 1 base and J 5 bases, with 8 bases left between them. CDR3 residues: CASSLGRPETQYF. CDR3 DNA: TGTGCCAGCAGCTTAGGCAGACCGGAGACCCAGTACTTC.